This is a list of T cell receptor beta chains from one sample in a study of breast tumors, draining lymph nodes, adjacent tissues. MiXCR was run by TCRdb on the multiplex PCR reads, yielding one entry per CDR3 protein. This sample has 200,000 to 250,000 distinct CDR3 sequences, with around 32% found just once. The sample taken for sequencing was axillary lymph node tissue. The receptor source for this set is a female donor with breast cancer. Some clones in this sample may be carry-over from other donors' samples. Each CDR3 is given with its conserved first and last residue. The order of the fields is CDR3 protein, CDR3 DNA, D gene, clone size, CDR3 length, V gene, J gene. The D gene is left open where the match is weak. A row's size may be missing; if present it is once, few, many or a size class.

CASRRQPTGELFF	TGTGCCAGCCGAAGACAGCCCACCGGGGAGCTGTTTTTT	-	many	13	TRBV6-6	TRBJ2-2
CASSLLSGRALEQYF	TGTGCCAGCAGCTTATTGAGCGGGAGGGCCCTTGAGCAGTACTTC	TRBD2	many	15	TRBV11-2	TRBJ2-7
CAVKTGSTGGPAGEQFF	TGTGCCGTCAAGACAGGGAGTACGGGAGGGCCCGCTGGGGAGCAGTTCTTC	-	once	17	TRBV10-3	TRBJ2-1
CASLQDANEQFF	TGTGCCAGCCTCCAGGACGCCAATGAGCAGTTCTTC	-	-	12	TRBV6-6	TRBJ2-1
CASSLTSGLNEQFF	TGTGCCAGCAGCTTGACTAGCGGGTTAAATGAGCAGTTCTTC	TRBD2	many	14	TRBV5-4	TRBJ2-1
CASSQAVSNQPQHF	TGTGCCAGCAGCCAAGCGGTTAGCAATCAGCCCCAGCATTTT	-	many	14	TRBV3-1	TRBJ1-5
CASSLAFLAGGLETQYF	TGTGCCAGCAGCTTAGCCTTTCTAGCGGGAGGGTTGGAGACCCAGTACTTC	TRBD2	many	17	TRBV7-2	TRBJ2-5
CAIGPGSRGYTF	TGTGCCATCGGTCCTGGGTCGCGGGGCTACACCTTC	-	many	12	TRBV10-3	TRBJ1-2
CASSRAIMNTEAFF	TGTGCCAGCTCACGAGCGATCATGAACACTGAAGCTTTCTTT	-	-	14	TRBV18	TRBJ1-1
CASSYSGAGTSYTQYF	TGTGCCAGCAGTTACTCGGGGGCTGGGACGTCGTATACGCAGTATTTT	-	many	16	TRBV6-5	TRBJ2-3
CASMESSGNTIYF	TGTGCCAGCATGGAAAGCTCTGGAAACACCATATATTTT	-	-	13	TRBV2	TRBJ1-3
CASSEGQGLSNYGYTF	TGTGCCAGCAGTGAAGGACAAGGCCTTTCGAACTATGGCTACACCTTC	-	many	16	TRBV9	TRBJ1-2
CASTTLGAFLGNEQFF	TGTGCCAGCACCACCCTCGGGGCCTTTCTGGGCAATGAGCAGTTCTTC	-	many	16	TRBV12-3/TRBV12-4	TRBJ2-1
CASSIARAENSPLHF	TGTGCCAGTAGTATAGCCAGGGCCGAGAATTCACCCCTCCACTTT	-	many	15	TRBV19	TRBJ1-6
CAGERGSTTGNEQYF	TGTGCCGGAGAGCGGGGGAGCACTACCGGCAATGAGCAGTATTTT	TRBD2	-	15	TRBV7-9	TRBJ2-3
CASSPGFRSREQYF	TGTGCCAGCAGCCCCGGGTTTCGATCGAGGGAGCAGTACTTC	-	many	14	TRBV14	TRBJ2-7
CSAAPEFNSPLHF	TGCAGTGCTGCGCCCGAGTTTAATTCACCCCTCCACTTT	-	many	13	TRBV20-1	TRBJ1-6
CSARDPGNQPQHF	TGCAGTGCTAGAGATCCCGGGAATCAGCCCCAGCATTTT	-	many	13	TRBV20-1	TRBJ1-5
CARIDRGRVQYF	TGTGCTAGAATCGACAGGGGGCGCGTGCAGTACTTC	TRBD1	-	12	TRBV25-1	TRBJ2-7
CASSEVLGEQYF	TGTGCCAGCAGCGAAGTCCTAGGGGAGCAGTACTTC	-	many	12	TRBV6-2/TRBV6-3	TRBJ2-7
CASSPPSRPDTQYF	TGTGCCAGCAGTCCGCCCTCGCGGCCAGATACGCAGTATTTT	-	few	14	TRBV28	TRBJ2-3
CASSLSVGSGNTIYF	TGTGCCAGCAGCTTATCTGTGGGCTCTGGAAACACCATATATTTT	-	many	15	TRBV11-3	TRBJ1-3
CASSHSTISGSLDTQYF	TGTGCCAGCAGTCACTCGACGATCAGCGGATCTTTGGATACGCAGTATTTT	-	many	17	TRBV6-5	TRBJ2-3
CAWSLTSGRSDTQYF	TGTGCCTGGAGTCTCACTAGCGGGAGATCAGATACGCAGTATTTT	TRBD2	many	15	TRBV30	TRBJ2-3
CASSKPGQGGQNTEAFF	TGTGCCAGCAGTAAACCGGGACAGGGGGGACAGAACACTGAAGCTTTCTTT	TRBD1	-	17	TRBV25-1	TRBJ1-1
CASVEPPIAGAQGQETQYF	TGTGCCAGCGTTGAGCCCCCCATAGCGGGAGCCCAAGGGCAAGAGACCCAGTACTTC	TRBD2	-	19	TRBV25-1	TRBJ2-5
CASRSGTMNTEAFF	TGTGCCAGCAGGTCCGGGACAATGAACACTGAAGCTTTCTTT	-	few	14	TRBV5-8	TRBJ1-1
CASSSDPGAVSYNSPLHF	TGTGCCAGCAGTTCTGATCCCGGGGCGGTGAGCTATAATTCACCCCTCCACTTT	-	-	18	TRBV6-5	TRBJ1-6
CASLQGSADTQYF	TGTGCCAGCCTACAGGGGTCGGCAGATACGCAGTATTTT	TRBD1	many	13	TRBV12-3/TRBV12-4	TRBJ2-3